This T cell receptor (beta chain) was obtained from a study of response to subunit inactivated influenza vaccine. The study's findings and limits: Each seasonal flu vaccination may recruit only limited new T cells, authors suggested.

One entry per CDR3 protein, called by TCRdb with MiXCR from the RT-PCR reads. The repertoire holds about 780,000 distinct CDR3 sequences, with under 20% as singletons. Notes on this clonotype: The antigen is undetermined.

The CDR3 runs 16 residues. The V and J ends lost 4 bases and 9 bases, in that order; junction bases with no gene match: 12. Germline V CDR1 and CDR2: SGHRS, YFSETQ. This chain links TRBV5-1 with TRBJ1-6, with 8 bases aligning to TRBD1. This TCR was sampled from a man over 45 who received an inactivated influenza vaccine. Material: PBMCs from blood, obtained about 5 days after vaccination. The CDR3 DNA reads TGCGCCAGCAGCCAGACATCCGACAGGGGCTCTTCACCCCTCCACTTT. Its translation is CASSQTSDRGSSPLHF.